Sequencing of this T cell receptor beta chain was carried out in a study of T cells in Graves' hyperthyroidism and ophthalmopathy. Across the study: Peripheral blood was secured at the point of initial diagnosis, before any treatment. The study's findings and limits: In simple terms, a model built on 13 V-J features told ophthalmopathy apart from stable hyperthyroidism.

The J segment lost 3 bases and the V segment lost 2 bases, leaving 12 bases of the junction unmatched. Germline V gene lookup returns CDR1 SGHDT and CDR2 YYEEEE. This CDR3 is 17 amino acids long. RNA transcripts served as the template for amplifying TCR beta CDR3 regions. The TCR CDR3 first-round RT-PCR relied on the HTBI primer set. From the multiplex PCR reads, TCRdb called clonotypes with MiXCR, one entry per CDR3 protein. The top ten clones hold over 10% of a sample with hundreds of thousands of distinct CDR3 sequences, approximately 15% of them seen once. For this clonotype: The antigen remains undetermined.

The genes are TRBV5-6 and TRBJ2-7; 9 nucleotides align to TRBD1. This receptor was identified in a man aged 18 to 30 with Graves' ophthalmopathy. Specimen: blood. As DNA, the CDR3 is TGTGCCAGCAGCTTAATACAGGGGGCTTTAGGGGTCTACGAGCAGTACTTC. The encoded protein is CASSLIQGALGVYEQYF.